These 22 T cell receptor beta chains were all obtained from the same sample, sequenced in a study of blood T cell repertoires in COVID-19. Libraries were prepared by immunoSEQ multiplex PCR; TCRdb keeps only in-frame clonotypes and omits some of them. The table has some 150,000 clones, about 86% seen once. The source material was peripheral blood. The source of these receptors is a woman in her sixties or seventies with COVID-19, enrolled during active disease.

The chain's CDR3 is CASSYIAAGEAFF. In DNA, the CDR3 is TGTGCCAGCAGTTACATAGCGGCTGGGGAAGCTTTCTTT. This sequence joins TRBV6-2 or TRBV6-3 and TRBJ1-1; D gene unclear. The germline V gene encodes CDR1 MNHEY and CDR2 SVGEGT. Trimming left V 2 bases short and J 8 bases short, with 12 bases between. The CDR3 consists of 13 residues.

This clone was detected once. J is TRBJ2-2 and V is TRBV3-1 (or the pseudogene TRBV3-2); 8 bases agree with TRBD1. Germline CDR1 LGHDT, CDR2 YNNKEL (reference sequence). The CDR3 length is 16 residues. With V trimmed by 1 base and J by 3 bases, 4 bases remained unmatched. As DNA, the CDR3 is TGTGCCAGCAGCCAAGCAGGGGGCGCGTACACCGGGGAGCTGTTTTTT. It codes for CASSQAGGAYTGELFF.

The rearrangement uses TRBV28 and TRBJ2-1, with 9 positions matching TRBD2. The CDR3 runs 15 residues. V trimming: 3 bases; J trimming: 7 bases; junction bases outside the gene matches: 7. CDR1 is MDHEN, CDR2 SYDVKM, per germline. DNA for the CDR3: TGTGCCAGCAGTTTTGAGCGGGAGGTCCCAAATGAGCAGTTCTTC. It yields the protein CASSFEREVPNEQFF.

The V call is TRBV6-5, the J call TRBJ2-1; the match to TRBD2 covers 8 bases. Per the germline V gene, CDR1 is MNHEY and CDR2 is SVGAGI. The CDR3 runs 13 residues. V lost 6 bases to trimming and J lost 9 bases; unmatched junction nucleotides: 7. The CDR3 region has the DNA TGTGCCAGCAGAGTCGGGACTAGGGTTGAGCAGTTCTTC. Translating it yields CASRVGTRVEQFF.

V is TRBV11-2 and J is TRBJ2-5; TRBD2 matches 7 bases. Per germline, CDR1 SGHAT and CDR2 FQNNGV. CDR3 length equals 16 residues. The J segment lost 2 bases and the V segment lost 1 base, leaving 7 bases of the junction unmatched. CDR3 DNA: TGTGCCAGCAGCTTAGGGGGAGGGGTTTTTCAAGAGACCCAGTACTTC. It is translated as CASSLGGGVFQETQYF.

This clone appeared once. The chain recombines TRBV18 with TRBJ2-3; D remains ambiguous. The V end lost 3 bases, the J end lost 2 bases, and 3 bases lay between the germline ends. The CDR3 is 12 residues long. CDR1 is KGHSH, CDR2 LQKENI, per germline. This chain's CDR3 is CASSPATDTQYF. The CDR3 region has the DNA TGTGCCAGCTCACCGGCCACAGATACGCAGTATTTT.

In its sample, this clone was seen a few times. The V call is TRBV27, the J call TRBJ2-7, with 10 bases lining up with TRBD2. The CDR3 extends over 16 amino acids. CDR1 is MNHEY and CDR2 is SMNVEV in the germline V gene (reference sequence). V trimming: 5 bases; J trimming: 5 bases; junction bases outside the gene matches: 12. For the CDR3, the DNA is TGTGCCAGCAGTCGAGCTGCCGGGACTAGCGTTCACGAGCAGTACTTC. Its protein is CASSRAAGTSVHEQYF.

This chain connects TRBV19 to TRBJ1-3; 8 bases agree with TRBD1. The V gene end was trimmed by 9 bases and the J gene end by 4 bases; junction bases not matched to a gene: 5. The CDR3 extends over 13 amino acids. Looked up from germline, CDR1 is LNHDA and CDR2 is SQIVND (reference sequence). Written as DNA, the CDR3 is TGTGCCAGCAGGGGGCAAGGAGGAAACACCATATATTTT. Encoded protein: CASRGQGGNTIYF.

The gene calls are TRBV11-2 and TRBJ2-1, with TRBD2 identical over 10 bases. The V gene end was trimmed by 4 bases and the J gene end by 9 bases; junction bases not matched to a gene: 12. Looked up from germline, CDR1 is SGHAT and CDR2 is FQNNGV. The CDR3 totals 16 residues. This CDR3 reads CASSSEREGYNSEQFF. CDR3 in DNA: TGTGCCAGCAGCTCCGAGCGGGAGGGTTACAATTCTGAGCAGTTCTTC.

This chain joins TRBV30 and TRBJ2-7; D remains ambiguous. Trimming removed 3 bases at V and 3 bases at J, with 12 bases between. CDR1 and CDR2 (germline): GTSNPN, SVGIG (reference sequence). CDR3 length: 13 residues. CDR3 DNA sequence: TGTGCCTGGAGCCCCGGTCTCATCTACGAGCAGTACTTC. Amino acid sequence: CAWSPGLIYEQYF.

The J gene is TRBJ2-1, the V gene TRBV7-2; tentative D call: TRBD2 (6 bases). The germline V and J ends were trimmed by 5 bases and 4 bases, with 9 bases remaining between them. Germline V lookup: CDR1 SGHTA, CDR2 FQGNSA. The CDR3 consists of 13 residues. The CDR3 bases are TGTGCCAGCAGCCAGGGACTTTACAATGAGCAGTTCTTC. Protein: CASSQGLYNEQFF.

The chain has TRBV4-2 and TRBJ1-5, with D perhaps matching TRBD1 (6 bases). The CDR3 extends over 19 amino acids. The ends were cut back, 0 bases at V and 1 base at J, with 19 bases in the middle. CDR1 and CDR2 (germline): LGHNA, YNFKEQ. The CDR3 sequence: CASSQEGTTKLVSNQPQHF. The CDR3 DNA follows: TGTGCCAGCAGCCAAGAGGGGACAACCAAATTGGTGAGCAATCAGCCCCAGCATTTT.

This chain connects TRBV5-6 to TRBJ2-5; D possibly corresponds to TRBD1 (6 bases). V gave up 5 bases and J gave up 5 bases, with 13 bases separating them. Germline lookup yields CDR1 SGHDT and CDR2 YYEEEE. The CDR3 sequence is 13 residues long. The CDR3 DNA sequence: TGTGCCAGCAGAATGACAGGATTGGAGACCCAGTACTTC. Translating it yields CASRMTGLETQYF.

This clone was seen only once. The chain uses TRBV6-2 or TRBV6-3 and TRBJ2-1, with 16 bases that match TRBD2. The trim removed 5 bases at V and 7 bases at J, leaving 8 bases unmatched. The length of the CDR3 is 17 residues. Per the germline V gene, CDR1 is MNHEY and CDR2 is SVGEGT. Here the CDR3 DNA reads TGTGCCAGCAGTCCCGGGACTAGCGGGAGGGCCAGAAATGAGCAGTTCTTC. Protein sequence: CASSPGTSGRARNEQFF.

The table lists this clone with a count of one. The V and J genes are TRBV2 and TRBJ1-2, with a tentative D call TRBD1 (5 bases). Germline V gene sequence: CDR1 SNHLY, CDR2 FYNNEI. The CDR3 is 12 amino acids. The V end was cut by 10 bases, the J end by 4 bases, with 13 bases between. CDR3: CAKAKGSYGYTF. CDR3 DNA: TGTGCCAAAGCTAAGGGGTCCTATGGCTACACCTTC.

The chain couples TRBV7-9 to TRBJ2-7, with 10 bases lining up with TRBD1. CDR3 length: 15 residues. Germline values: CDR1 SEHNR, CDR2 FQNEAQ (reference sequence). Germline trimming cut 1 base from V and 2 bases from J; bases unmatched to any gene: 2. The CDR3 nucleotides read TGTGCCAGCAGCTTAGAAGGGACAGGGGCCTACGAGCAGTACTTC. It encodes CASSLEGTGAYEQYF.

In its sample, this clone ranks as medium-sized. This CDR3 is CASSLEGLLSTDTQYF. The DNA for the CDR3 is TGTGCCAGCAGTTTAGAGGGACTACTTAGCACAGATACGCAGTATTTT. V and J are TRBV28 and TRBJ2-3; 7 bases match TRBD2. V dropped 2 bases and J dropped 0; count of bases not matched to a gene: 5. The CDR3 loop spans 16 amino acids. Germline V CDR1 and CDR2: MDHEN, SYDVKM.

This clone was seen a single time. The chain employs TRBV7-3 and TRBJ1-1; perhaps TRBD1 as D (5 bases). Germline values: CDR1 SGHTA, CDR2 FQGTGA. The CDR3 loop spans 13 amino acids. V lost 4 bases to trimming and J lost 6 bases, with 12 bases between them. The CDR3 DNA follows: TGTGCCAGCAGCTCGACAGCTGGGGCTGAAGCTTTCTTT. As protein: CASSSTAGAEAFF. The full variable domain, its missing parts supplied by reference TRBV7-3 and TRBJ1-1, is GAGVSQTPSNKVTEKGKYVELRCDPISGHTALYWYRQSLGQGPEFLIYFQGTGAADDSGLPNDRFFAVRPEGSVSTLKIQRTERGDSAVYLCASSSTAGAEAFFGQGTRLTVV.

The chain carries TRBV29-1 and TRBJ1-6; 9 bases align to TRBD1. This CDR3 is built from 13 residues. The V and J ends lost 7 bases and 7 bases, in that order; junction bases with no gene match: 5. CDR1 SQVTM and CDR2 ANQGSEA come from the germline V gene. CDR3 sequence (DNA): TGCAGCGCCAGGACAGGGGACAATTCACCCCTCCACTTT. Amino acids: CSARTGDNSPLHF.

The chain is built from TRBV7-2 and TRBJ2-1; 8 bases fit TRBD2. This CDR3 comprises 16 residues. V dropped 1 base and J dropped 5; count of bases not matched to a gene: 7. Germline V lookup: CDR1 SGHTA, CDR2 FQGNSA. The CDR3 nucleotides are TGTGCCAGCAGCTTAGTTTCGACTAGCGCCAACAATGAGCAGTTCTTC. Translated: CASSLVSTSANNEQFF.

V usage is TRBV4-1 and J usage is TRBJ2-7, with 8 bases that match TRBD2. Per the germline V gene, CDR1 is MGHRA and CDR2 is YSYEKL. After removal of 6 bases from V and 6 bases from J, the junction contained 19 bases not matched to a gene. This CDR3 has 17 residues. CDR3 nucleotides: TGCGCCAGCAGTCACCCTTACCCGGGAGGGCCCTACGGCGAGCAGTACTTC. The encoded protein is CASSHPYPGGPYGEQYF.

CDR3 amino acids: CSVEEVSGSGEQYF. The DNA of the CDR3 is TGCAGCGTTGAAGAAGTTTCAGGAAGCGGCGAGCAGTACTTC. The chain has TRBV29-1 and TRBJ2-7; possible D gene TRBD2, 5 bases. CDR1 is SQVTM, CDR2 ANQGSEA, per germline. This CDR3 has 14 residues. V dropped 0 bases and J dropped 6 bases, with 15 bases sitting between them.